The source of this T cell receptor (beta chain) is a study of T cells after yellow fever vaccination. There are a few counts of this clonotype. TCRdb reprocessed the 5' RACE reads via MiXCR and lists one record per CDR3 protein. The table lists 510,000 or so distinct CDR3 sequences, approximately 21% of them singletons. The CDR3 is 14 residues long. Trimming removed 6 bases at V and 3 bases at J, with 14 bases between. Sequences were derived from PBMCs, sampled 15 days after the yellow fever booster vaccination. J is TRBJ2-5 and V is TRBV12-3 or TRBV12-4; perhaps TRBD2 as D (7 bases). The source of this sequence is a man aged 25-45 years who received the YFV17D yellow fever vaccine. The CDR3: CASSPSGTKETQYF. CDR3 coding DNA: TGTGCCAGCAGCCCCAGCGGGACAAAAGAGACCCAGTACTTC.